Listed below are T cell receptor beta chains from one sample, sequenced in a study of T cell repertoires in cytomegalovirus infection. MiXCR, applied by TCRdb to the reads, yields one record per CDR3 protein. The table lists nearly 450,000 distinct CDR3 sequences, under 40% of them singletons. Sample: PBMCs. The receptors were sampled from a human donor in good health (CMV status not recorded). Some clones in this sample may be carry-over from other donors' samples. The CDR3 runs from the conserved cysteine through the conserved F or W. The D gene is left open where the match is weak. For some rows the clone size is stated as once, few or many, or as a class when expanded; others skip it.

TGTGCCAGCAGTTACTCGTCCCCGGGATACGATCAGTACTTC,CASSYSSPGYDQYF,TRBJ2-7,.,.,TRBV6-2/TRBV6-3
TGTGCCAGCAGCTGGGGACAGTTCGATGAGCAGTTCTTC,CASSWGQFDEQFF,TRBJ2-1,TRBD1,.,TRBV5-6
TGTGCCAGCACCCTCAACATGGGTTTAACTGAAGCTTTCTTT,CASTLNMGLTEAFF,TRBJ1-1,.,few,TRBV12-3/TRBV12-4
TGTGCCAGCAGCCTCCAAACCTCCGGGACATCGATTTACAATGAGCAGTTCTTC,CASSLQTSGTSIYNEQFF,TRBJ2-1,.,few,TRBV7-8
TGTGCCAGCACGGTCGCGGGGGGGGCTGGCACTGAAGCTTTCTTT,CASTVAGGAGTEAFF,TRBJ1-1,.,.,TRBV27
TGCAGTGCTAGATTCCGGGGCCCTCACTTT,CSARFRGPHF,TRBJ1-6,.,.,TRBV20-1
TGCGCCAGCAGACAACGACAGGAGGGGTATAATTCACCCCTCCACTTT,CASRQRQEGYNSPLHF,TRBJ1-6,.,once,TRBV4-1
TGTGCCAGCGTTGGCGGACAGGGGATTTTTCAGCCCCAGCATTTT,CASVGGQGIFQPQHF,TRBJ1-5,TRBD1,few,TRBV6-6
TGTGCCAGCAGTGGGGGCAGGGGGTTTAATTCACCCCTCCACTTT,CASSGGRGFNSPLHF,TRBJ1-6,TRBD1,.,TRBV28
TGTGCCACCAGCAGAGATGGGACGGGAGAATACGAGCAGTACTTC,CATSRDGTGEYEQYF,TRBJ2-7,.,few,TRBV15
TGTGCCAGCAGTTACAGGCCAGGGCGGACCTACAATGAGCAGTTCTTC,CASSYRPGRTYNEQFF,TRBJ2-1,.,.,TRBV7-2
TGTGCCAGCAGCTTCCGAACCGGGACAGGGGCCTTAAATGAACAACTGTTTTTT,CASSFRTGTGALNEQLFF,TRBJ1-4,TRBD1,.,TRBV7-6
TGTGCCAGCACTACATACGCTAGCGACAGGGCATACGAGCAGTACTTC,CASTTYASDRAYEQYF,TRBJ2-7,.,.,TRBV5-5
TGCAGGGGTTTCTGGGTTGGCGGCTACACCTTC,CRGFWVGGYTF,TRBJ1-2,.,few,TRBV20-1
TGTGCCAGCAGCCCGACGACGGCTCATGGCTACACCTTC,CASSPTTAHGYTF,TRBJ1-2,.,many,TRBV7-6
TGTGCCAGCAGGATGGACTTCGGGGGGACCTACGAGCAGTACTTC,CASRMDFGGTYEQYF,TRBJ2-7,TRBD2,.,TRBV2
TGCGCCAGCAGTGAACAGGTCATAATGTATGGCTACACCTTC,CASSEQVIMYGYTF,TRBJ1-2,.,few,TRBV10-2
TGCAGCGTCCCATCGGGACAGGGGTCTGGCGAGCAGTACTTC,CSVPSGQGSGEQYF,TRBJ2-7,TRBD1,few,TRBV29-1
TGTGCCAGCAGCTTATCCCTGGGAGATACGCAGTATTTT,CASSLSLGDTQYF,TRBJ2-3,.,many,TRBV7-3
TGTGCCAGCAGCTCCGACATCCCAGATACGCAGTATTTT,CASSSDIPDTQYF,TRBJ2-3,.,many,TRBV7-6
TGTGCCAGTAGTATCGAAAGGGGTCGGACCGGGGAGCTGTTTTTT,CASSIERGRTGELFF,TRBJ2-2,.,.,TRBV19
TGTGCCAGCAGCCACGCGGAAGTTGGCTACACCTTC,CASSHAEVGYTF,TRBJ1-2,.,.,TRBV11-1
TGTGCTAGTGGTTTGGTGCTGGGACAGGTGGAAGTTGGCGCCGGTGGCTACACCTTC,CASGLVLGQVEVGAGGYTF,TRBJ1-2,TRBD1,few,TRBV12-5
TGTGCCTGGAGTCTCCCGACAGGGACCTACGAGCAGTACTTC,CAWSLPTGTYEQYF,TRBJ2-7,TRBD1,once,TRBV30
TGTGCCAGCAGCTTAACGGCAGGCCATAATGAAAAACTGTTTTTT,CASSLTAGHNEKLFF,TRBJ1-4,.,.,TRBV7-9
TGTGCCAGCAGCCCGGGACGGGCGAACACCGGGGAGCTGTTTTTT,CASSPGRANTGELFF,TRBJ2-2,.,many,TRBV7-2
TGTGCCACGGTACAGGGGAATGGCTACACCTTC,CATVQGNGYTF,TRBJ1-2,TRBD1,.,TRBV6-6
TGTGCCACCAGCATCAGGGACAGGGGGCGAGGTGAGCAGTTCTTC,CATSIRDRGRGEQFF,TRBJ2-1,TRBD1,.,TRBV15
TGTGCCAGCAGTGGGGGAGGTCAGAGAAGAGATACGCAGTATTTT,CASSGGGQRRDTQYF,TRBJ2-3,.,.,TRBV2
TGTGCCAGCAGCTTAGGAGGGGGACACCGGCAGGAGCATTTT,CASSLGGGHRQEHF,TRBJ1-5,.,many,TRBV7-2
TGTGCCAGCAGCTTCCGGGACAGGGATTTAGACGAGCAGTACTTC,CASSFRDRDLDEQYF,TRBJ2-7,TRBD1,.,TRBV11-2
TGTGCCAGCAGCCGGGGGGGATACACTGAAGCTTTCTTT,CASSRGGYTEAFF,TRBJ1-1,.,.,TRBV5-6
TGCAGCGTTCTTACAGGTATAGGAACGCAGTATTTT,CSVLTGIGTQYF,TRBJ2-3,.,few,TRBV29-1
TGTGCCAGCAGCTCCGGACCGCACGGTAATGAAAAACTGTTTTTT,CASSSGPHGNEKLFF,TRBJ1-4,.,many,TRBV7-2
TGTGCCAGCAGCTTAGTCACTGGGGCAGGCTCCTCTGGGGCCAACGTCCTGACTTTC,CASSLVTGAGSSGANVLTF,TRBJ2-6,.,once,TRBV7-6
TGCAGCGTTGAAGATCTGGGGGACAGGGACATGAACACTGAAGCTTTCTTT,CSVEDLGDRDMNTEAFF,TRBJ1-1,TRBD1,.,TRBV29-1
TGTGCCAGCACCCGCTCTAGGGCCAACGTCCTGACTTTC,CASTRSRANVLTF,TRBJ2-6,.,few,TRBV6-2/TRBV6-3
TGTGCCAGCAGACTAGAAGGACAGGGGATCGGAGAGCAGTTCTTC,CASRLEGQGIGEQFF,TRBJ2-1,TRBD1,.,TRBV6-4
TGTGCCAGCAGCCAAGAAGGTTTGGGGACAGGATCTTTCTACGAGCAGTACTTC,CASSQEGLGTGSFYEQYF,TRBJ2-7,TRBD1,once,TRBV4-2
TGTGCCAGTAGTAAAAAACCGGGACAGGGGGCCCCTGAAGCTTTCTTT,CASSKKPGQGAPEAFF,TRBJ1-1,TRBD1,.,TRBV19
TGCAGTGCTACGCTAGCGGGGGGGAATCCGGTGGGAGATACGCAGTATTTT,CSATLAGGNPVGDTQYF,TRBJ2-3,TRBD2,few,TRBV20-1